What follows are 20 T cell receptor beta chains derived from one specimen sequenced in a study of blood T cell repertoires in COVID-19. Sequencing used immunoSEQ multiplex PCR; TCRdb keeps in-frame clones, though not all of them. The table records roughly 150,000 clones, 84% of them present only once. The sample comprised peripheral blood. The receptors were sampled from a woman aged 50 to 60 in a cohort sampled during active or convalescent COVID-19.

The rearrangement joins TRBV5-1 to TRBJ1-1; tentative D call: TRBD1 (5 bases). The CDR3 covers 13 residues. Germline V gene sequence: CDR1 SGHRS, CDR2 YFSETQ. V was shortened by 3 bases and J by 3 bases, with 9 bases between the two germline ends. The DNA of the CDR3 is TGCGCCAGCAGCTGGGGGGGAGACACTGAAGCTTTCTTT. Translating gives CASSWGGDTEAFF.

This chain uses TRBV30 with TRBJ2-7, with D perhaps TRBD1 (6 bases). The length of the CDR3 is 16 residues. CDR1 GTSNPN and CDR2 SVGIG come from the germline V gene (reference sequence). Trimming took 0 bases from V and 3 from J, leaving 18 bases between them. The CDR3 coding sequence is TGTGCCTGGAGTGTAGGGTGGGGGACATCCGACTACGAGCAGTACTTC. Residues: CAWSVGWGTSDYEQYF.

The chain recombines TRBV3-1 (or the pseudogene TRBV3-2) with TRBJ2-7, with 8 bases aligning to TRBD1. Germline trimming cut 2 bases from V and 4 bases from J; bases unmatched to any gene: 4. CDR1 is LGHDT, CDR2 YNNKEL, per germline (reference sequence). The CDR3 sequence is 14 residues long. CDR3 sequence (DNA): TGTGCCAGCAGCCAAAGCGACAGGGGATACGAGCAGTACTTC. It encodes CASSQSDRGYEQYF.

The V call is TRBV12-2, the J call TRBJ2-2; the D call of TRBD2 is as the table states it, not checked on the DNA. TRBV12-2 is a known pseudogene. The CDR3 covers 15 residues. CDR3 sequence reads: CASRYLTGGTGELFF. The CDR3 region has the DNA TGTGCAAGTCGCTACCTGACGGGTGGAACCGGGGAGCTGTTTTTT.

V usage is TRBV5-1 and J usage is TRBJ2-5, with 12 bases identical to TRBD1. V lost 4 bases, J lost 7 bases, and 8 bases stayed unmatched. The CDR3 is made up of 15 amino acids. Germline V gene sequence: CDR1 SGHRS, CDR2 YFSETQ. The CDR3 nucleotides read TGCGCCAGCAGCCCGGGACAGGGGGCTGGAGGGACCCAGTACTTC. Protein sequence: CASSPGQGAGGTQYF.

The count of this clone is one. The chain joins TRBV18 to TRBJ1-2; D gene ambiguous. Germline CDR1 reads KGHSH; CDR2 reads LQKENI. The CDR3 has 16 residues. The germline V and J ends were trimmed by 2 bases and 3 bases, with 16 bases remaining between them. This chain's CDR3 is CASSPGQAGAYYGYTF. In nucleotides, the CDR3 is TGTGCCAGCTCACCAGGGCAGGCGGGCGCGTACTATGGCTACACCTTC.

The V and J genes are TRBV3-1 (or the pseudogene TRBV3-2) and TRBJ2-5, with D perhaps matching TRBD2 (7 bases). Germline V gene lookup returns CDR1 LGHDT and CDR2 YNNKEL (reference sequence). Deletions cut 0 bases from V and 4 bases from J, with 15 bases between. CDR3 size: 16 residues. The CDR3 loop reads CASSQDPGGGRETQYF. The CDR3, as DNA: TGTGCCAGCAGCCAAGATCCTGGGGGCGGGAGAGAGACCCAGTACTTC.

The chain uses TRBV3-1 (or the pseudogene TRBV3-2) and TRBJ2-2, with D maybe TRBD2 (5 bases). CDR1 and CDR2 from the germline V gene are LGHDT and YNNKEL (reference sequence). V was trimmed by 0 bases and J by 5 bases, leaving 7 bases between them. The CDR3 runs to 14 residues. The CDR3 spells CASSQEGGTGELFF. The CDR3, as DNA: TGTGCCAGCAGCCAAGAAGGCGGGACCGGGGAGCTGTTTTTT.

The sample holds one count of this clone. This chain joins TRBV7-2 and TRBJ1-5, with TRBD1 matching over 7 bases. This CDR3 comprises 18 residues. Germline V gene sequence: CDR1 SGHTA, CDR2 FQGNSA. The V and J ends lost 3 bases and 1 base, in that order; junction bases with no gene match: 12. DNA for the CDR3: TGTGCCAGCAGCTTGGGGACAGCCCTAAAGGAGAGCAATCAGCCCCAGCATTTT. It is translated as CASSLGTALKESNQPQHF.

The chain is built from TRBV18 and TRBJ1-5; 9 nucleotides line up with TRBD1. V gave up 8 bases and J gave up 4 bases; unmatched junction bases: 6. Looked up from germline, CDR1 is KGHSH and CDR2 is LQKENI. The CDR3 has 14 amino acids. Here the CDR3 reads CASGEGQGNQPQHF. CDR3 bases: TGTGCCAGCGGAGAGGGACAGGGTAATCAGCCCCAGCATTTT.

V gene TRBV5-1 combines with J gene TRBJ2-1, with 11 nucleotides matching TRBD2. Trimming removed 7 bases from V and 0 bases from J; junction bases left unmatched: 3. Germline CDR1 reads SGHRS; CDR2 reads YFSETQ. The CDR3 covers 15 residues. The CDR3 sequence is CASHLAGGSYNEQFF. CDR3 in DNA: TGCGCCAGCCACCTAGCGGGGGGCTCCTACAATGAGCAGTTCTTC.

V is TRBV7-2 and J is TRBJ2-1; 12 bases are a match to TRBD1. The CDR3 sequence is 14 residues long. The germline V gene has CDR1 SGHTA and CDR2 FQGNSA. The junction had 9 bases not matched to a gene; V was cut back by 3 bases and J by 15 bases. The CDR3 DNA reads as TGTGCCAGCAGCTTCCAATCCGGGACAGGGGGCACGTTCTTC. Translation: CASSFQSGTGGTFF.

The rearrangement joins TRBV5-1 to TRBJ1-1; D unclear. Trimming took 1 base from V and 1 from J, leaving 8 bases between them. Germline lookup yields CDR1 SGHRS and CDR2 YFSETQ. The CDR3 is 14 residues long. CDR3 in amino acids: CASSLSAGNTEAFF. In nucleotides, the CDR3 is TGCGCCAGCAGCTTGTCCGCAGGGAACACTGAAGCTTTCTTT.

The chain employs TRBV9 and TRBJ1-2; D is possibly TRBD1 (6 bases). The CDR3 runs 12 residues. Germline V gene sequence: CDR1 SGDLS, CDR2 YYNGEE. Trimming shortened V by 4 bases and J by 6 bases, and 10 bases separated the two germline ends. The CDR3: CASSHTGNGYTF. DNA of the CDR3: TGTGCCAGCAGCCATACAGGGAATGGCTACACCTTC.

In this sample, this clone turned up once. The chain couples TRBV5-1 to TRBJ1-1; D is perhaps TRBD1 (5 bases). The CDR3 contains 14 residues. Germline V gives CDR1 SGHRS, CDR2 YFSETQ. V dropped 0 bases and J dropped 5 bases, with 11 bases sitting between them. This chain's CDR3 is CASSLGAGVTEAFF. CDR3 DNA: TGCGCCAGCAGCTTGGGCGCGGGGGTGACTGAAGCTTTCTTT.

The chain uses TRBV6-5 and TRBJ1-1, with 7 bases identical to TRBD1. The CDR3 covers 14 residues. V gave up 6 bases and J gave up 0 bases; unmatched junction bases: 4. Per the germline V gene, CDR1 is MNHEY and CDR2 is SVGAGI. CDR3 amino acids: CASRFGTVNTEAFF. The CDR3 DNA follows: TGTGCCAGCAGATTTGGGACAGTGAACACTGAAGCTTTCTTT.

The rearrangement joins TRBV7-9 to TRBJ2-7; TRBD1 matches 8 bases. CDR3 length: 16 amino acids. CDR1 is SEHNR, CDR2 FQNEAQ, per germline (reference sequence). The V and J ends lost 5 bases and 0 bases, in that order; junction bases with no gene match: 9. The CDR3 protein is CASSPRTGLSSYEQYF. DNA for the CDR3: TGTGCCAGCAGCCCACGGACAGGGCTGAGCTCCTACGAGCAGTACTTC.

CDR3 DNA sequence: TGCGCCAGCAGCTTGGCGGGGGGGCCGAATGAGCAGTTCTTC. Translation: CASSLAGGPNEQFF. The V call is TRBV5-1, the J call TRBJ2-1; 8 bases fit TRBD2. The CDR3 runs 14 residues. V shed 0 bases and J 7 bases; nucleotides not matched to a gene: 3. Germline lookup yields CDR1 SGHRS and CDR2 YFSETQ.

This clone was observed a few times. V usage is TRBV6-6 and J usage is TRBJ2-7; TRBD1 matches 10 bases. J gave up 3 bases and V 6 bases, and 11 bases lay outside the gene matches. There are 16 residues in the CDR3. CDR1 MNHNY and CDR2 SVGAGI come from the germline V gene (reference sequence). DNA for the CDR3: TGTGCCAGCAGATCCATTTTCGGACAGGGGGACTACGAGCAGTACTTC. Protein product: CASRSIFGQGDYEQYF.

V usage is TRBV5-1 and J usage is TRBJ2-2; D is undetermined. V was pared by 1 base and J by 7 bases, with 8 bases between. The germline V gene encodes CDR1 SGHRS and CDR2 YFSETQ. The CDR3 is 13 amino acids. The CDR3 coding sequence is TGCGCCAGCAGCTTGATCGGTGTCGGGGAGCTGTTTTTT. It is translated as CASSLIGVGELFF.